This T cell receptor beta chain is drawn from a study of blood T cell repertoires in COVID-19. At the level of the study: COVID-19 samples, acute and convalescent, were from the United States, Italy and Spain. T cells, B-cell-depleted T cells, or PBMCs provided the cDNA or gDNA that served as material.

Germline V CDR1 and CDR2: LGHDT, YNNKEL (reference sequence). V lost 5 bases to trimming and J lost 3 bases; unmatched junction nucleotides: 4. The CDR3 runs 14 residues. Authors' methods: Reference gene primer amplification yielded estimated nucleated cell counts. Libraries were prepared by immunoSEQ multiplex PCR; TCRdb keeps only in-frame clonotypes and omits some of them. V and J calls and clone size follow that table, whereas D and trimming were derived from the DNA. Of roughly 250,000 clones listed, about 73% were seen once; the top ten hold more than 2.5%. The sequencing input was peripheral blood. This sequence was found in a woman over 75 with acute or convalescent COVID-19. The V and J genes are TRBV3-1 (or the pseudogene TRBV3-2) and TRBJ2-5; 9 nucleotides align to TRBD1. CDR3 protein: CASSLTGGEETQYF. CDR3 nucleotide sequence: TGTGCCAGCAGCTTGACAGGGGGAGAAGAGACCCAGTACTTC.